The 10 T cell receptor beta chains given below trace back to one sample, sequenced in a study of T cells in women clearing cervical HPV infection. TCRdb's table, derived via immunoSEQ multiplex PCR, lists solely in-frame clones and lacks some. Across tens of thousands of clones, the top ten clones capture around 9.3% of the sample. Sequences were obtained from blood buffy coat. Receptors originate from a woman aged 18 to 75 with a cervical HPV16 infection that either progressed to CIN3+ or cleared (not recorded which).

Note on this clone: The missing CDR3 end, 3 residues past where the read stops, is filled in from the germline J gene. The chain is built from TRBV7-9 and TRBJ2-2; 8 bases are shared with TRBD2. V shed 7 bases, J shed 6 bases, and the junction held 10 bases outside the gene matches. The germline V gene has CDR1 SEHNR and CDR2 FQNEAQ (reference sequence). This CDR3 has 15 residues. The CDR3 bases that were read are TGTGCCAGCAACTTTGGGACTAGTCTTCCCGGGGAG. Its translation: CASNFGTSLPGE. The entire CDR3 protein reads CASNFGTSLPGELFF. Filled out from reference TRBV7-9 and TRBJ2-2, the complete variable domain reads DTGVSQNPRHKITKRGQNVTFRCDPISEHNRLYWYRQTLGQGPEFLTYFQNEAQLEKSRLLSDRFSAERPKGSFSTLEIQRTEQGDSAMYLCASNFGTSLPGELFFGEGSRLTVL.

Comment on this clone: The observed sequence ends 3 residues before the CDR3 terminus, with the missing tail filled in from the germline J gene. The genes are TRBV7-3 and TRBJ2-2; 14 nucleotides align to TRBD2. The germline V gene has CDR1 SGHTA and CDR2 FQGTGA. The CDR3 length is 17 residues. V was clipped by 5 bases and J by 5 bases; unmatched bases: 7. The covered CDR3 bases are TGTGCCAGCAGCCTTCCCCGGACTAGCGGGGGGACCGGGGAG. Residues: CASSLPRTSGGTGE. The entire CDR3 sequence reads CASSLPRTSGGTGELFF.

On this clone: The read gets to within 3 residues of the CDR3 end, and the germline J gene fills in the rest. V usage is TRBV11-1 and J usage is TRBJ2-3, with D possibly being TRBD2 (5 bases). Germline lookup yields CDR1 SGHAT and CDR2 FQDESV (reference sequence). This CDR3 region has 13 residues. The sequenced part of the CDR3 DNA is TGTGCCAGCAGCCGGACTTCTCTCGTCTCG. This codes for CASSRTSLVS. The whole CDR3 is CASSRTSLVSQYF. Based on the CDR3 plus reference TRBV11-1 and TRBJ2-3, the full variable domain is EAEVAQSPRYKITEKSQAVAFWCDPISGHATLYWYRQILGQGPELLVQFQDESVVDDSQLPKDRFSAERLKGVDSTLKIQPAELGDSAMYLCASSRTSLVSQYFGPGTRLTVL.

On this clone itself: The CDR3 end falls 3 residues outside the read, so it is completed with the germline J gene. The chain joins TRBV7-2 to TRBJ2-7; tentatively, D is TRBD1 (6 bases). This CDR3 is built from 13 residues. Germline V lookup: CDR1 SGHTA, CDR2 FQGNSA. With 4 bases removed from V and 2 bases from J, the gap between germline ends came to 9 bases. CDR3 DNA (partial): TGTGCCAGCAGCTGGGGACAAGCCTACGAG. Its protein is CASSWGQAYE. The whole CDR3 sequence reads CASSWGQAYEQYF. Full variable domain (missing parts from reference TRBV7-2 and TRBJ2-7): GAGVSQSPSNKVTEKGKDVELRCDPISGHTALYWYRQSLGQGLEFLIYFQGNSAPDKSGLPSDRFSAERTGGSVSTLTIQRTQQEDSAVYLCASSWGQAYEQYFGPGTRLTVT.

Remarks on this clone: The CDR3 end lies 3 residues beyond the end of the read and is filled in from the germline J gene. The chain links TRBV7-3 to TRBJ2-5; TRBD1 is a possible D gene (6 bases). Germline V lookup: CDR1 SGHTA, CDR2 FQGTGA. This CDR3 spans 13 amino acids. Trimming took off 5 bases at V and 5 bases at J, with 12 bases between the two ends. CDR3 protein: CASSATGMETQYF. CDR3 bases read: TGTGCCAGCAGCGCCACAGGGATGGAGACC.

Turning to this clone: The read comes to an end 3 residues before the CDR3 does, leaving the germline J gene to fill in the end. The rearrangement links TRBV5-1 to TRBJ2-3, with D perhaps given as TRBD1 or TRBD2 (5 bases each). Per germline, CDR1 SGHRS and CDR2 YFSETQ. The CDR3 is 13 residues long. The CDR3 bases that were read are TGCGCCAGCAGCTTTGGGCAGGGAGAGACG. It codes for CASSFGQGET. In full, the CDR3 reads CASSFGQGETQYF.

With regard to this clone: The CDR3 end falls 3 residues outside the read, so it is completed with the germline J gene. V usage is TRBV9 and J usage is TRBJ2-7; TRBD2 might be the D (6 bases). V dropped 0 bases and J dropped 1 base, with 11 bases sitting between them. The CDR3 sequence is 15 residues long. CDR1 and CDR2 (germline): SGDLS, YYNGEE. The CDR3 is CASSVGVAGSYEQYF. CDR3 DNA (partial): TGTGCCAGCAGCGTAGGGGTGGCGGGGTCCTACGAG.

In the case of this clone: The CDR3 goes on 3 residues after the read ends, and that part is filled in from the germline J gene. The rearrangement uses TRBV20-1 and TRBJ1-5; TRBD1 matches at 8 bases. The CDR3 runs to 16 residues. From germline, CDR1 is DFQATT and CDR2 SNEGSKA (reference sequence). V lost 3 bases and J lost 0; bases outside the gene matches: 7. This chain's CDR3 is CSARDGTGPSNQPQHF. CDR3 bases read: TGCAGTGCTAGGGATGGGACAGGACCTAGCAATCAGCCC.

As for this clone: The read terminates 3 residues before the CDR3 end, so the remaining end is supplied by the germline J gene. This sequence joins TRBV27 and TRBJ2-7; TRBD2 aligns across 10 bases. Losses at the gene ends were 9 bases for V and 2 bases for J; bases not matched to a gene: 4. The CDR3 loop spans 13 amino acids. The germline V gene has CDR1 MNHEY and CDR2 SMNVEV (reference sequence). The CDR3 region is CARLSGGAYEQYF. The covered CDR3 bases are TGTGCCAGACTGAGCGGGGGGGCCTACGAG.

Comment on this clone: The read ends 3 residues shy of where the CDR3 ends; the end is completed using the germline J gene. The chain links TRBV5-8 to TRBJ2-5; 7 bases agree with TRBD1. This CDR3 has 14 amino acids. Germline loops: CDR1 SGHTS, CDR2 YDEGEE. The V and J ends lost 4 bases and 2 bases, in that order; junction bases with no gene match: 5. CDR3 DNA (partial): TGTGCCAGCAGCGACGGGACAGCACAAGAGACC. The encoded protein is CASSDGTAQET. The entire CDR3 reads CASSDGTAQETQYF.